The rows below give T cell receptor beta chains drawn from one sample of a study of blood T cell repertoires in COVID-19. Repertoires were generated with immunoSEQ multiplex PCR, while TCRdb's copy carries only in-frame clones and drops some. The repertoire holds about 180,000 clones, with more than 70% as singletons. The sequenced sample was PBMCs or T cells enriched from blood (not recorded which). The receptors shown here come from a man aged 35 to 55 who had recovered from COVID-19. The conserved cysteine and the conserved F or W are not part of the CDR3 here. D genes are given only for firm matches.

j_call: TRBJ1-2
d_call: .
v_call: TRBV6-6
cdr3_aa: ASQAYPYGYT

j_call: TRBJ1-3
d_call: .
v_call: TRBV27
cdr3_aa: ASSSGRSGNTIY

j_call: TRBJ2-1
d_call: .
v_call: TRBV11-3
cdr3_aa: ASSPRFGTHSSYNEQF

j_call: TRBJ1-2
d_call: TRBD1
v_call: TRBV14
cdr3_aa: ASSKQGYYGYT

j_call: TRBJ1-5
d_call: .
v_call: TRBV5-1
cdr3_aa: ASSLGWGGSNQPQH

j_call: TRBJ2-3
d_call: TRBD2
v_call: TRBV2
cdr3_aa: ASSEAPSGRFDTQY

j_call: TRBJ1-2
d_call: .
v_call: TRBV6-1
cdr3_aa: ASSDGGADGYT

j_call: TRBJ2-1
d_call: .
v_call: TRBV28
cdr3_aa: ASSLLGSYKWNEQF

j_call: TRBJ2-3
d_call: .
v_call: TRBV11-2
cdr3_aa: ASSLGAGISDTQY

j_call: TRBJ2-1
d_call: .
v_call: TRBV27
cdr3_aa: ASSSRERTYNEQF

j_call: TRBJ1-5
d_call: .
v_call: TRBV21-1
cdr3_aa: ASSVRNRTAIAEYSNQPQH

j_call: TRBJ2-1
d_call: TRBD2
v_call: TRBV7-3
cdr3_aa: ASKTSSGGNEQF

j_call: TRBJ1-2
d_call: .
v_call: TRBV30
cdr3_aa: AWSPYRKGGYT

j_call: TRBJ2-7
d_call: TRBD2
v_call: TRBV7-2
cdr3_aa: ASSYYSGRAPSSYEQY

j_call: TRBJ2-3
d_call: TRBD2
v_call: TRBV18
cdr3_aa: ASSLAGDTQY

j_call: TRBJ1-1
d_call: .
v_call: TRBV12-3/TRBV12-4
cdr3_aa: ASSLPGSEAF

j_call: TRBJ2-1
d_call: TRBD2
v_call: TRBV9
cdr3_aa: ASSAHFLAVSYNEQF

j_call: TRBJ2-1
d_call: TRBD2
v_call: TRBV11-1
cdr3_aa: ASSTNGGGWGNEQF

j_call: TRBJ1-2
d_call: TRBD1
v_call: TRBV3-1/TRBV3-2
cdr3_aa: ASSQDLGQGNYGYT

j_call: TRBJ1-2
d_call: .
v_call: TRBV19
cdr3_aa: ASSHQVYGYT

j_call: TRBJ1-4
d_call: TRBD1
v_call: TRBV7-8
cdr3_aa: ASRLTRDSNEKLF

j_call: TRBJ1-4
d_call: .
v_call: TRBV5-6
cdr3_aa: ASSYYPRESEKLF

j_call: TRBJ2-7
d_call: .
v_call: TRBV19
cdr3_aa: ASSITGNYEQY

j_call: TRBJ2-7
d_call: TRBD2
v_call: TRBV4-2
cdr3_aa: ASSQGGGGRLYEQY

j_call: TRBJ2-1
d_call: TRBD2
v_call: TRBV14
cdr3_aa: ASSPIAGDAYNEQF

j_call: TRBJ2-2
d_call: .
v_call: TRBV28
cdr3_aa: ASSLIQNTGELF

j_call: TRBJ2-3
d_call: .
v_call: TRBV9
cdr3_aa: ASSALRGGGRTDTQY

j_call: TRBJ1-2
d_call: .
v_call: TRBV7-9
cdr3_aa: ASSSINRVPYGYT

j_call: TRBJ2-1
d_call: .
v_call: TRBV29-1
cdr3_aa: SVQGNEQF

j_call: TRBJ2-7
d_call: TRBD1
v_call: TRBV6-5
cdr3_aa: AVTGQGIGEQY

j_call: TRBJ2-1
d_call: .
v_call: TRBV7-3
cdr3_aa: ASSLGGSYNEQF

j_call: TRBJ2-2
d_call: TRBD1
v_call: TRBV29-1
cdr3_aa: SVTGTVGTGELF

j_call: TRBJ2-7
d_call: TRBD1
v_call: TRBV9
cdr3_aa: ASSTRTGYEQY

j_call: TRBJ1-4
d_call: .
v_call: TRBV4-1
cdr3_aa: ASSQSGVNEKLF

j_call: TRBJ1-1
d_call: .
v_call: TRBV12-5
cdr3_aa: ASGKQGFTEAF

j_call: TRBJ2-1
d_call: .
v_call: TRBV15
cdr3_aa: ATSSSHDSLNEQF

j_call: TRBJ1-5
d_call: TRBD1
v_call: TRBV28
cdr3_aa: ASSDGTGRNQPQH

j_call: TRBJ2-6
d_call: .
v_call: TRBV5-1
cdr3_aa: ASSKDSGGSGANVLT